The clone carrying this T cell receptor (beta chain) turned up a few times. Its antigen remains unknown. This sample is drawn from a study of cytomegalovirus exposure and HLA in healthy donors. Study observations and caveats: Roughly even sequencing depth across donors was the assumption behind the presence/absence analyses. Productive status was seen about 90% or about 30% of the time for most TCR beta V segments in an earlier analysis. It was reported in a later analysis that an Asian-associated ancestry cluster showed fewer N-insertions than the roughly 670-donor mean. Excluded were some V segments that proved indistinguishable, including TRBV6-2 and TRBV6-3.

CDR1 is SGHDN and CDR2 is FVKESK in the germline V gene. The CDR3 is 13 amino acids. V lost 2 bases to trimming and J lost 4 bases, with 7 bases between them. The PCR contained 60 Vbeta and 13 Jbeta primers. Sequenced by immunoSEQ multiplex PCR; TCRdb stores in-frame clones only, minus some. The sample lists 75,000 to 100,000 clones; about four fifths were seen once. The chain uses TRBV14 and TRBJ2-3, with D uncertain. Material: PBMCs. The source is a female donor in good health and CMV-seropositive. The CDR3 region has the DNA TGTGCCAGCAGCCAAAACTTCCCAGATACGCAGTATTTT. It encodes CASSQNFPDTQYF. Together with reference TRBV14 and TRBJ2-3, the CDR3 gives the full variable domain: EAGVTQFPSHSVIEKGQTVTLRCDPISGHDNLYWYRRVMGKEIKFLLHFVKESKQDESGMPNNRFLAERTGGTYSTLKVQPAELEDSGVYFCASSQNFPDTQYFGPGTRLTVL.